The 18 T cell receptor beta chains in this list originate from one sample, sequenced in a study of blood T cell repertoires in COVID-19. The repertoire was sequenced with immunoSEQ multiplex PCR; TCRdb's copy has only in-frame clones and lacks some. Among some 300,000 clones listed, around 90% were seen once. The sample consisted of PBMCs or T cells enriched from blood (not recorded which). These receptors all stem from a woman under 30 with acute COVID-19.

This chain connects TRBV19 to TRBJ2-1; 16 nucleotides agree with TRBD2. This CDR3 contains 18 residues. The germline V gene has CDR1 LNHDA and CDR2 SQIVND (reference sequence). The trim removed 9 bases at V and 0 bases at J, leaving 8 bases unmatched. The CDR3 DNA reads TGTGCCAGCACACCGGGACTAGCGGGAGGGAGCTCCTACAATGAGCAGTTCTTC. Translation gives CASTPGLAGGSSYNEQFF.

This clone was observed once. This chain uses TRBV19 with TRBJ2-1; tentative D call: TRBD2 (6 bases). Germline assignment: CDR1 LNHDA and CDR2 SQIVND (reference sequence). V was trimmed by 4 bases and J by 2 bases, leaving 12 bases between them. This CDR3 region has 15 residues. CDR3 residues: CASSNRLGPYNEQFF. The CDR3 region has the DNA TGTGCCAGTAGTAACAGACTAGGGCCCTACAATGAGCAGTTCTTC. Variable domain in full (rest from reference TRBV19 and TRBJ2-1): DGGITQSPKYLFRKEGQNVTLSCEQNLNHDAMYWYRQDPGQGLRLIYYSQIVNDFQKGDIAEGYSVSREKKESFPLTVTSAQKNPTAFYLCASSNRLGPYNEQFFGPGTRLTVL.

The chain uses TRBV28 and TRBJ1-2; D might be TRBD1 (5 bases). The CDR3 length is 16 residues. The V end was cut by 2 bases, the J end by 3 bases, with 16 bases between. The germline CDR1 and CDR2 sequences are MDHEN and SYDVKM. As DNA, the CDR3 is TGTGCCAGCAGTTTAGCCGCCAGGGAACAATACTATGGCTACACCTTC. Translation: CASSLAAREQYYGYTF.

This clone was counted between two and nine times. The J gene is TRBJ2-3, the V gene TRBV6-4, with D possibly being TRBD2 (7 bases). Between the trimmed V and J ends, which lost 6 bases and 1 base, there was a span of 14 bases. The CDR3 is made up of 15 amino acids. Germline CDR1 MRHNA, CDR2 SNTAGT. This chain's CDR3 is CASREQGGGTDTQYF. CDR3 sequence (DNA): TGTGCCAGCAGGGAACAGGGAGGGGGCACAGATACGCAGTATTTT.

The CDR3 here is CASSDALETGELFF. DNA of the CDR3: TGTGCCAGCAGTGACGCATTGGAGACCGGGGAGCTGTTTTTT. V and J are TRBV2 and TRBJ2-2; D remains unclear. Between the trimmed V and J ends, which lost 3 bases and 5 bases, there was a span of 10 bases. The germline CDR1 and CDR2 sequences are SNHLY and FYNNEI. The CDR3 length is 14 residues.

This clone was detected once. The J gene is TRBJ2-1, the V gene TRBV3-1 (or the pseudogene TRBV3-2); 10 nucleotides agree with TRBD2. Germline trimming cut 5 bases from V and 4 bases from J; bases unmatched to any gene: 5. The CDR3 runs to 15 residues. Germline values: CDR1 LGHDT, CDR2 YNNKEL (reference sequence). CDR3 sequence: CASSLAGGLYNEQFF. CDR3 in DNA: TGTGCCAGCAGCTTAGCGGGAGGACTATACAATGAGCAGTTCTTC.

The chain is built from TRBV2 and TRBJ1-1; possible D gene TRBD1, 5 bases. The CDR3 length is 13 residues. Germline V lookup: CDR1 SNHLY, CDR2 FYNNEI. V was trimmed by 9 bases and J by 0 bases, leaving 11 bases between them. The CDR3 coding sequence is TGTGCCAGTTTGACAGAGATGAACACTGAAGCTTTCTTT. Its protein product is CASLTEMNTEAFF.

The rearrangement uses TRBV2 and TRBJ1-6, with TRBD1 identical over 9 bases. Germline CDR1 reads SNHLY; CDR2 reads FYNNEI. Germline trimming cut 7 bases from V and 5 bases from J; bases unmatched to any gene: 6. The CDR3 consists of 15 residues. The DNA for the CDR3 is TGTGCCAGCAATGTACAGGGGGCGGATAATTCACCCCTCCACTTT. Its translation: CASNVQGADNSPLHF.

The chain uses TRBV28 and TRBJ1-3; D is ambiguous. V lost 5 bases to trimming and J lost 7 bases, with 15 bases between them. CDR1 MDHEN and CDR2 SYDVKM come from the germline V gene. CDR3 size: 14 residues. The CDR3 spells CASSALGSRNTIYF. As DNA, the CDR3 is TGTGCCAGCAGTGCCCTGGGCAGTAGGAACACCATATATTTT.

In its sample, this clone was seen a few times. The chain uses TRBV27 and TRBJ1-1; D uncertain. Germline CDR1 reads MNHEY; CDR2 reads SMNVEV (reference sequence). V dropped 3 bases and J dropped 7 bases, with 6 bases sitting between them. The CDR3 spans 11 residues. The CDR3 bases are TGTGCCAGCAGTTTTGGCCGTGAAGCTTTCTTT. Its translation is CASSFGREAFF.

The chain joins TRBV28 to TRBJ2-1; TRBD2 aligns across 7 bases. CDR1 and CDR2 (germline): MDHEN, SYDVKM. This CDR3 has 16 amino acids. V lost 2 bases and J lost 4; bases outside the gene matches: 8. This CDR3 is CASSLSGNGVYNEQFF. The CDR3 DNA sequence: TGTGCCAGCAGTTTAAGCGGGAACGGGGTGTACAATGAGCAGTTCTTC.

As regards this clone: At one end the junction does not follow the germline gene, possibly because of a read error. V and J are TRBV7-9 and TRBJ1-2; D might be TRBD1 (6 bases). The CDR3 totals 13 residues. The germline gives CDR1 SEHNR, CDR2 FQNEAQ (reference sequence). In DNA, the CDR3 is TGTGCCAGCAGCTTAGAAACAGGGAATGGATACACCTTC. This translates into CASSLETGNGYTF.

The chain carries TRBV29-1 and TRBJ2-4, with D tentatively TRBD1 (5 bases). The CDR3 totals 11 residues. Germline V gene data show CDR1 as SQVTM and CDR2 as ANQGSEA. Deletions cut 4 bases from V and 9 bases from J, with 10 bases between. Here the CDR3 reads CSVVAQAIQYF. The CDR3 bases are TGCAGCGTTGTCGCACAGGCCATTCAGTACTTC.

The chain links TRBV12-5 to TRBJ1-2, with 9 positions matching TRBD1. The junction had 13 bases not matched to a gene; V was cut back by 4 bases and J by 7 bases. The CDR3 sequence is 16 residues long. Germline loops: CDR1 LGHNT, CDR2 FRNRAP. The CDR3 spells CASGSNFRTGEGGYTF. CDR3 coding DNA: TGTGCTAGTGGTTCAAACTTTCGGACAGGGGAGGGTGGCTACACCTTC. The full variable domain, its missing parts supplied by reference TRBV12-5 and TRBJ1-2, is DARVTQTPRHKVTEMGQEVTMRCQPILGHNTVFWYRQTMMQGLELLAYFRNRAPLDDSGMPKDRFSAEMPDATLATLKIQPSEPRDSAVYFCASGSNFRTGEGGYTFGSGTRLTVV.

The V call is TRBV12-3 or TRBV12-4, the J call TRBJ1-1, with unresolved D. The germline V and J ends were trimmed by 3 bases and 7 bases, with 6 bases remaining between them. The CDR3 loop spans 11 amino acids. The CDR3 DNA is TGTGCCAGCAGTTTCTGGAGTGAAGCTTTCTTT. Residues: CASSFWSEAFF.

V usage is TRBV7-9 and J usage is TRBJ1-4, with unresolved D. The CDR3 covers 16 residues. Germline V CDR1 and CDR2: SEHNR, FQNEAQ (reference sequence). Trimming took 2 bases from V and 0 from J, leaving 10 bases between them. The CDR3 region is CASSLSLFATNEKLFF. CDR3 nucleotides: TGTGCCAGCAGCTTAAGCCTCTTTGCAACTAATGAAAAACTGTTTTTT.

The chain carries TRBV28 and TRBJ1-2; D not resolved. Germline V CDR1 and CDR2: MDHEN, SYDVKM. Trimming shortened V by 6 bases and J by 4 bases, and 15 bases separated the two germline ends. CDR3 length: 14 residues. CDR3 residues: CASSRGPLGYGYTF. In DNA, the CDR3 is TGTGCCAGCAGCCGCGGGCCCTTGGGCTATGGCTACACCTTC.

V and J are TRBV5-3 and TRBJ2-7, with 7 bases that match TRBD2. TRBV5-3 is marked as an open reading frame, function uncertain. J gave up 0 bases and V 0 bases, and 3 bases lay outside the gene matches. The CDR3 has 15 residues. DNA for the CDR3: TGTGCCAGAAGCTTGGTCCCGGGAGGCTCCTACGAGCAGTACTTC. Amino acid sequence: CARSLVPGGSYEQYF.